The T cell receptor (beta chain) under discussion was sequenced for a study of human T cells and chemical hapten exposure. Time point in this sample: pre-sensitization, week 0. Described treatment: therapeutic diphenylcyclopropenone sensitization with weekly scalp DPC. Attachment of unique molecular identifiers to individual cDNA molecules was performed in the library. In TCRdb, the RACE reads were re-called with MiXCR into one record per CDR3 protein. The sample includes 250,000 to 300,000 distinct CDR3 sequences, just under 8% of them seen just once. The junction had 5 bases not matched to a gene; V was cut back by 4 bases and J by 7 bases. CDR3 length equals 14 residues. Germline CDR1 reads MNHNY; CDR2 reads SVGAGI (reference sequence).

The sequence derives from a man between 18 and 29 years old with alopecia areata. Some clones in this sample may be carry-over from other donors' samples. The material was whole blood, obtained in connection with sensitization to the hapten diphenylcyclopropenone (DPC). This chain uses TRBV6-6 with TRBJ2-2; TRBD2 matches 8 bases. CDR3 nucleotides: TGTGCCAGCAGTTTCCTACTAGCGGTCGGGGAGCTGTTTTTT. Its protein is CASSFLLAVGELFF.